The rows below give T cell receptor beta chains drawn from one sample of a study of blood T cell repertoires in COVID-19. Repertoires were generated with immunoSEQ multiplex PCR, while TCRdb's copy carries only in-frame clones and drops some. This table holds about 68,000 clones, roughly 84% found once. The sequencing sample was made of peripheral blood. Every receptor here comes from a man in his fifties with active COVID-19. Each CDR3 is given with its conserved first and last residue. The D gene is left open where the match is weak. Size is omitted from some rows. Given values are once, few, many or a class for expanded clones.

V	length	J	size	D	CDR3	DNA
TRBV6-6	16	TRBJ2-7	NA	TRBD2	CASSYSRLAATYEQYF	TGTGCCAGCAGTTACTCTCGACTAGCGGCTACCTACGAGCAGTACTTC
TRBV6-5	13	TRBJ2-3	NA	TRBD2	CASRSGGTDTQYF	TGTGCCAGCCGTAGCGGGGGCACAGATACGCAGTATTTT
TRBV24-1	15	TRBJ1-4	NA	TRBD1	CATSDSDRGGEKLFF	TGTGCCACCAGTGACTCGGACAGGGGGGGTGAAAAACTGTTTTTT
TRBV6-5	12	TRBJ2-7	NA	NA	CASNRGSYEQYF	TGTGCCAGCAATCGGGGTTCCTACGAGCAGTACTTC
TRBV7-9	12	TRBJ1-1	once	NA	CASSLTSTEAFF	TGTGCCAGCAGCTTAACTTCCACTGAAGCTTTCTTT
TRBV2	15	TRBJ1-6	NA	NA	CASRLGSGGNPPLHF	TGTGCCAGCCGTCTAGGTTCGGGTGGAAATCCACCCCTCCACTTT
TRBV12-3/TRBV12-4	12	TRBJ2-7	NA	NA	CASSSGDYEQYF	TGTGCCAGCAGTTCGGGTGACTACGAGCAGTACTTC
TRBV5-6	15	TRBJ2-1	few	TRBD2	CASSTGTSGYNEQFF	TGTGCCAGCAGCACCGGGACTAGCGGCTACAATGAGCAGTTCTTC
TRBV7-2	16	TRBJ2-1	NA	NA	CASSLNYLRRFNEQFF	TGTGCCAGCAGCTTAAATTATCTCAGGAGGTTTAATGAGCAGTTCTTC
TRBV11-2	17	TRBJ2-2	NA	TRBD1	CASSPRRTGGNTGELFF	TGTGCCAGCAGCCCCCGCCGGACAGGGGGAAACACCGGGGAGCTGTTTTTT
TRBV21-1	13	TRBJ2-7	NA	NA	CASFPRRGHEQYF	TGTGCCAGCTTCCCCCGGAGGGGTCACGAGCAGTACTTC
TRBV2	13	TRBJ1-1	NA	TRBD1	CASSRDSNTEAFF	TGTGCCAGCAGCCGGGACAGCAACACTGAAGCTTTCTTT
TRBV5-4	17	TRBJ2-5	NA	NA	CASSFRLILGAQETQYF	TGTGCCAGCAGCTTCCGGCTAATCTTGGGGGCCCAAGAGACCCAGTACTTC
TRBV10-3	14	TRBJ1-4	NA	NA	CAISARGANEKLFF	TGTGCCATCAGCGCGCGGGGGGCTAATGAAAAACTGTTTTTT
TRBV19	16	TRBJ2-2	once	TRBD2	CASSSPGTSSPRELFF	TGTGCCAGTAGTAGCCCCGGGACTAGCTCCCCCCGGGAGCTGTTTTTT
TRBV12-5	13	TRBJ2-5	NA	NA	CASGLLTQETQYF	TGTGCTAGTGGCCTGCTGACTCAAGAGACCCAGTACTTC
TRBV6-5	14	TRBJ1-1	few	NA	CASSSTGLQAEAFF	TGTGCCAGCAGTTCAACAGGGCTGCAGGCTGAAGCTTTCTTT
TRBV3-1/TRBV3-2	14	TRBJ2-1	NA	NA	CASSQDRVKGEQFF	TGTGCCAGCAGCCAAGACAGGGTAAAGGGGGAGCAGTTCTTC
TRBV30	14	TRBJ2-5	NA	TRBD1	CAWRRQGDQETQYF	TGTGCCTGGAGGCGACAGGGGGACCAAGAGACCCAGTACTTC
TRBV5-1	17	TRBJ1-6	NA	TRBD1	CASSFERGQDYNSPLHF	TGCGCCAGCAGCTTTGAGAGGGGACAGGACTATAATTCACCCCTCCACTTT
TRBV7-8	14	TRBJ2-7	NA	NA	CASNAQDRYYEQYF	TGTGCCAGCAACGCCCAGGACAGATACTACGAGCAGTACTTC
TRBV29-1	14	TRBJ2-7	once	TRBD2	CSVGTSGASYEQYF	TGCAGCGTGGGGACTAGCGGGGCCTCCTACGAGCAGTACTTC
TRBV6-6	15	TRBJ2-2	NA	NA	CASSYFLGSTGELFF	TGTGCCAGCAGTTACTTTTTAGGGAGCACCGGGGAGCTGTTTTTT
TRBV11-2	15	TRBJ2-7	NA	TRBD2	CASSFGRDYLYEQYF	TGTGCCAGCAGCTTCGGGCGGGACTACCTCTACGAGCAGTACTTC
TRBV5-6	15	TRBJ2-7	NA	NA	CASSLEQAGEYEQYF	TGTGCCAGCAGCTTGGAACAGGCTGGAGAATACGAGCAGTACTTC
TRBV19	15	TRBJ2-3	NA	NA	CASSIKGDPTDTQYF	TGTGCCAGTAGTATCAAGGGGGACCCCACAGATACGCAGTATTTT
TRBV9	15	TRBJ2-1	NA	TRBD2	CASSATGTSGNEQFF	TGTGCCAGCAGCGCAACCGGGACTAGCGGCAATGAGCAGTTCTTC
TRBV5-6	14	TRBJ1-2	NA	TRBD1	CASSLGQAHYGYTF	TGTGCCAGCAGCTTAGGACAGGCCCACTATGGCTACACCTTC
TRBV5-1	14	TRBJ2-1	NA	TRBD1	CASSGRTGDNEQFF	TGCGCCAGCAGCGGCCGGACAGGAGACAATGAGCAGTTCTTC
TRBV7-9	18	TRBJ2-5	NA	TRBD2	CASSRHTTSGRSGETQYF	TGTGCCAGCAGCCGACATACGACTAGCGGGAGAAGTGGGGAGACCCAGTACTTC
TRBV12-5	12	TRBJ2-7	NA	NA	CASGFKAGEQYF	TGTGCTAGTGGTTTCAAGGCAGGAGAGCAGTACTTC
TRBV3-1/TRBV3-2	15	TRBJ2-3	NA	TRBD1	CASTRTGSRTDTQYF	TGTGCCAGCACCCGGACAGGGAGTCGCACAGATACGCAGTATTTT
TRBV7-6	18	TRBJ2-5	NA	TRBD2	CASSSRTSGRRGEETQYF	TGTGCCAGCAGCTCGAGGACTAGCGGGAGACGGGGGGAAGAGACCCAGTACTTC
TRBV4-2	15	TRBJ1-1	NA	NA	CASSQGQEKGTEAFF	TGTGCCAGCAGCCAAGGACAGGAAAAAGGCACTGAAGCTTTCTTT
TRBV12-3/TRBV12-4	13	TRBJ2-1	many	NA	CASVNRANGGQFF	TGTGCCAGCGTAAACCGGGCCAACGGAGGGCAGTTCTTC
TRBV11-3	15	TRBJ2-7	NA	TRBD2	CASSLGGGPAYEQYF	TGTGCCAGCAGCTTAGGGGGAGGGCCGGCCTACGAGCAGTACTTC
TRBV5-8	15	TRBJ1-2	NA	NA	CASSPRRDIAYGYTF	TGTGCCAGCAGCCCGCGCCGGGACATAGCCTATGGCTACACCTTC
TRBV7-2	14	TRBJ2-3	NA	NA	CASSRDSRTDTQYF	TGTGCCAGCAGCCGGGACTCTCGCACAGATACGCAGTATTTT
TRBV24-1	13	TRBJ2-2	NA	TRBD1	CANTDRGTGELFF	TGTGCCAACACGGACAGGGGCACCGGGGAGCTGTTTTTT
TRBV15	11	TRBJ2-2	NA	NA	CATSTTGELFF	TGTGCCACCAGCACAACCGGGGAGCTGTTTTTT
TRBV29-1	16	TRBJ1-1	few	TRBD1	CSVGSGGWVKNTEAFF	TGCAGCGTCGGGTCAGGGGGTTGGGTAAAGAACACTGAAGCTTTCTTT
TRBV19	15	TRBJ1-1	NA	TRBD1	CASSPQGGTYTEAFF	TGTGCCAGTAGTCCTCAGGGGGGCACGTACACTGAAGCTTTCTTT
TRBV19	16	TRBJ2-1	once	TRBD2	CASSMGWGEGYNEQFF	TGTGCCAGTAGTATGGGTTGGGGGGAGGGGTACAATGAGCAGTTCTTC
TRBV5-1	14	TRBJ1-1	NA	NA	CASSFYSYNTEAFF	TGCGCCAGCAGCTTTTACAGTTATAACACTGAAGCTTTCTTT
TRBV9	16	TRBJ2-1	NA	TRBD2	CASSAPGLAGVGEQFF	TGTGCCAGCAGCGCCCCGGGACTAGCGGGAGTGGGTGAGCAGTTCTTC
TRBV27	16	TRBJ2-1	NA	TRBD1	CASSLITGTGPNEQFF	TGTGCCAGCAGTTTAATCACCGGGACAGGGCCCAATGAGCAGTTCTTC
TRBV5-1	12	TRBJ2-2	NA	NA	CASSLSGGELFF	TGCGCCAGCAGCTTAAGCGGGGGGGAGCTGTTTTTT
TRBV30	13	TRBJ2-7	NA	NA	CAWKPGQNYEQYF	TGTGCCTGGAAACCGGGACAAAACTACGAGCAGTACTTC
TRBV5-6	12	TRBJ2-1	NA	TRBD2	CASSPGGNEQFF	TGTGCCAGCAGCCCCGGGGGGAATGAGCAGTTCTTC